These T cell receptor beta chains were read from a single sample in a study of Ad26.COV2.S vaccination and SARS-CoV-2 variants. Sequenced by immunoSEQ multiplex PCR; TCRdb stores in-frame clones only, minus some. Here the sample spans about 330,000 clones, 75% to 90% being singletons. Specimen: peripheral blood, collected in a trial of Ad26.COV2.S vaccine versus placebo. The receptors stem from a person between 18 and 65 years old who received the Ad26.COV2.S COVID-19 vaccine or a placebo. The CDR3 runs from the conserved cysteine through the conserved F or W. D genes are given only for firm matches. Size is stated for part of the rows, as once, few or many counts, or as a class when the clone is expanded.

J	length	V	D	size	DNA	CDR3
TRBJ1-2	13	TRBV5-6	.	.	TGTGCCAGCACCTTGAGAGGGATCTATGGCTACACCTTC	CASTLRGIYGYTF
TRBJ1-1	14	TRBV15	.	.	TGTGCAACCAGCAGAGATCGAATCAGGGTTGAAGCTTTCTTT	CATSRDRIRVEAFF
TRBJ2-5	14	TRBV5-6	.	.	TGTGCCAGCAGTTCCCCGGGGCTCCAAGAGACCCAGTACTTC	CASSSPGLQETQYF
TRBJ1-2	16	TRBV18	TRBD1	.	TGTGCCAGCTCACGTCGGACAGGGACCGCCTGGCGTGGCTACACCTTC	CASSRRTGTAWRGYTF
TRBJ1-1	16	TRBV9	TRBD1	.	TGTGCCAGCAGCGTAGGGAGGACAGGGGGGAACACTGAAGCTTTCTTT	CASSVGRTGGNTEAFF
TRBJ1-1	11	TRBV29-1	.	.	TGCAGCGCTGACTCGCCTTCCCTTGCTTTCTTT	CSADSPSLAFF
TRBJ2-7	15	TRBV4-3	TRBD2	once	TGCGCCAGCAGCCAAGCGGGACTAGCGGGGGAGGAGCAGTACTTC	CASSQAGLAGEEQYF
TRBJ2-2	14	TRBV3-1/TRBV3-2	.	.	TGTGCCAGCAGCCCTCGTGGGAACACCGGGGAGCTGTTTTTT	CASSPRGNTGELFF
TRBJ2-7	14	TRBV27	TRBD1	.	TGTGCCAGCAGCTTCATAGACAGGGCCTACGAGCAGTACTTC	CASSFIDRAYEQYF
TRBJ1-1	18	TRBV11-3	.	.	TGTGCCAGCAGCTCATCGCGAGAAGGCCCCAAGTCAAACACTGAAGCTTTCTTT	CASSSSREGPKSNTEAFF
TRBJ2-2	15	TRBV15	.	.	TGTGCCACCGCAGCAGGAGTGACGAACACCGGGGAGCTGTTTTTT	CATAAGVTNTGELFF
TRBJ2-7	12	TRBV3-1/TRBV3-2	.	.	TGTGCCAGCAGCCAGGCATCGTACGAGCAGTACTTC	CASSQASYEQYF
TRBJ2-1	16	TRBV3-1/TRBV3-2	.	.	TGTGCCAGCAGCCAAGACCACCAGCGGGCTTACAATGAGCAGTTCTTC	CASSQDHQRAYNEQFF
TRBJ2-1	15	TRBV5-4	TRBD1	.	TGTGCCAGCAGCAGGCCCGGGACAGACTACAATGAGCAGTTCTTC	CASSRPGTDYNEQFF
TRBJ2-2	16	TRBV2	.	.	TGTGCCAGCAGTTTACCGCTGAATGTAAACACCGGGGAGCTGTTTTTT	CASSLPLNVNTGELFF
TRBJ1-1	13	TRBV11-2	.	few	TGTGCCAGCAGCTTAGGGTTGAACACTGAAGCTTTCTTT	CASSLGLNTEAFF
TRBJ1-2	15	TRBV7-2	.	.	TGTGCCAGCAGCTTAGAAGTGTCCAGGATCTATGGCTACACCTTC	CASSLEVSRIYGYTF
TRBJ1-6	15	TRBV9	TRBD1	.	TGTGCCAGCAGCCCTGGACAGGGGGCTAATTCACCCCTCCACTTT	CASSPGQGANSPLHF
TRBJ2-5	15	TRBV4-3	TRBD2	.	TGCGCCAGCAGCCATAACCCAGCGGGAGGAGAGACCCAGTACTTC	CASSHNPAGGETQYF
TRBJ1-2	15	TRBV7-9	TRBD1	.	TGTGCCAGCAGCCAAAACGACAGGGTGGGCTATGGCTACACCTTC	CASSQNDRVGYGYTF
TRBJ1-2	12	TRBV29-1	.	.	TGCAGCGTCAGGCGGTCGTCGGCGGGCTACACCTTC	CSVRRSSAGYTF
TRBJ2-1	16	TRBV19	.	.	TGTGCCAGTAGTGGGGTCGGCCCGAACTCCTACAATGAGCAGTTCTTC	CASSGVGPNSYNEQFF
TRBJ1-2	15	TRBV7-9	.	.	TGTGCCAGCAGCCCGCTTGAGGGATATAACTATGGCTACACCTTC	CASSPLEGYNYGYTF
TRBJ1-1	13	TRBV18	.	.	TGTGCCAGCTCGTCCGGGAAGAACACTGAAGCTTTCTTT	CASSSGKNTEAFF
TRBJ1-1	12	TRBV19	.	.	TGTGCCAGTAGTATAGGGGGAATGGGAGCTTTCTTT	CASSIGGMGAFF
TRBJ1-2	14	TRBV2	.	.	TGTGCCAGCAGTAGCTGGGGGGGGCGTTATGGCTACACCTTC	CASSSWGGRYGYTF
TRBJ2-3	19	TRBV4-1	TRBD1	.	TGCGCCAGCAGCCAAGTTTTCGCCCCGACAGGGGTAGGTACAGATACGCAGTATTTT	CASSQVFAPTGVGTDTQYF
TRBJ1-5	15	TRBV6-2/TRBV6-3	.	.	TGTGCCAGCAGTGCCAGTCTGTCGAGCAATCAGCCCCAGCATTTT	CASSASLSSNQPQHF
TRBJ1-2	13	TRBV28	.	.	TGTGCCAGCACGGGGGGGGTTAACTATGGCTACACCTTC	CASTGGVNYGYTF
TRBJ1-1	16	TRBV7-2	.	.	TGTGCCAGCACTTCGGGGGTACAACGGCCGAACACTGAAGCTTTCTTT	CASTSGVQRPNTEAFF
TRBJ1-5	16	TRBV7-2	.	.	TGTGCCAGCAGCTTAGTTTCGGGGGGGGCCAATCAGCCCCAGCATTTT	CASSLVSGGANQPQHF
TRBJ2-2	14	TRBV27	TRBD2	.	TGTGCCAGCGGGACTAGCGGGAGAGTCGGGGAGCTGTTTTTT	CASGTSGRVGELFF
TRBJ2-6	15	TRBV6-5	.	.	TGTGCCAGCACTGCAGGGGCCTCTGGGGCCAACGTCCTGACTTTC	CASTAGASGANVLTF
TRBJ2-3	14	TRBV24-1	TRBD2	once	TGTGCCACCAGTGAGAGCGGGGCCACAGATACGCAGTATTTT	CATSESGATDTQYF
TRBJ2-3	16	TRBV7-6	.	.	TGTGCCAGCAGCCCGGCCATCTCAGTCGGCACAGATACGCAGTATTTT	CASSPAISVGTDTQYF